These 32 T cell receptor beta chains came from one sample sequenced in a study of response to subunit inactivated influenza vaccine. Using its own MiXCR run on the RT-PCR reads, TCRdb lists one record per CDR3 protein. Among hundreds of thousands of distinct CDR3 sequences listed, 21% were seen once. The starting material was PBMCs from blood, obtained about 19 months after vaccination. These receptors were taken from a man between 50 and 69 years old who received an inactivated influenza vaccine.

This clonotype was found many times. V gene TRBV6-6 combines with J gene TRBJ1-6, with D unresolved. Germline-derived CDR1 and CDR2 are MNHNY and SVGAGI (reference sequence). Trimming took 5 bases from V and 10 from J, leaving 12 bases between them. The CDR3 is 13 amino acids. This chain's CDR3 is CASSQNRQSPLHF. Written as DNA, the CDR3 is TGTGCCAGCAGTCAAAACCGGCAATCACCCCTCCACTTT.

The genes are TRBV7-2 and TRBJ2-3; D is unclear. This CDR3 has 17 amino acids. CDR1 SGHTA and CDR2 FQGNSA come from the germline V gene. Between the trimmed V and J ends, which lost 1 base and 5 bases, there was a span of 19 bases. CDR3 residues: CASSLGSVYSLGDTQYF. The DNA for the CDR3 is TGTGCCAGCAGCTTAGGGTCAGTGTATAGTTTAGGAGATACGCAGTATTTT.

This clonotype has a count of ten or more. This chain links TRBV20-1 with TRBJ1-1; D unresolved. V was clipped by 1 base and J by 10 bases, with 16 bases between them. The CDR3 is 13 residues long. The germline gives CDR1 DFQATT, CDR2 SNEGSKA (reference sequence). CDR3 nucleotides: TGCAGTGCTAGAGGCCTAGCTACCCTCCGAGCTTTCTTT. Residues: CSARGLATLRAFF.

This clonotype was observed a handful of times. This rearrangement joins TRBV5-1 to TRBJ2-3; either TRBD1 or TRBD2 may fit D (5 bases each). The CDR3 spans 19 residues. Between the trimmed V and J ends, which lost 4 bases and 3 bases, there was a span of 27 bases. The V gene's germline CDR1 is SGHRS and CDR2 YFSETQ. CDR3 loop: CASSGVIRFGTTKTDTQYF. The CDR3, as DNA: TGCGCCAGCAGCGGAGTAATTCGCTTCGGGACGACTAAGACAGATACGCAGTATTTT. Variable domain in full (rest from reference TRBV5-1 and TRBJ2-3): KAGVTQTPRYLIKTRGQQVTLSCSPISGHRSVSWYQQTPGQGLQFLFEYFSETQRNKGNFPGRFSGRQFSNSRSEMNVSTLELGDSALYLCASSGVIRFGTTKTDTQYFGPGTRLTVL.

The V call is TRBV14, the J call TRBJ2-1; D remains unclear. This CDR3 is 13 amino acids long. The V end lost 5 bases, the J end lost 9 bases, and 14 bases lay between the germline ends. Germline V gives CDR1 SGHDN, CDR2 FVKESK. The CDR3: CASSSHVGLEQFF. The CDR3, as DNA: TGTGCCAGCAGCTCTCACGTCGGGCTTGAGCAGTTCTTC.

The V and J genes are TRBV14 and TRBJ1-4; TRBD1 aligns across 7 bases. The ends lost 0 bases at V and 5 bases at J; junction bases unmatched: 6. This CDR3 has 16 residues. Germline V gives CDR1 SGHDN, CDR2 FVKESK. CDR3 in amino acids: CASSQERQGGNEKLFF. Written as DNA, the CDR3 is TGTGCCAGCAGCCAAGAAAGGCAGGGGGGAAATGAAAAACTGTTTTTT.

The sample holds a few counts of this clonotype. This rearrangement joins TRBV7-2 to TRBJ2-2; 12 bases are shared with TRBD2. Germline V gene data show CDR1 as SGHTA and CDR2 as FQGNSA. The CDR3 totals 16 residues. The V and J ends lost 5 bases and 7 bases, in that order; junction bases with no gene match: 8. The CDR3 sequence is CASSRGLAGRFGELFF. CDR3 bases: TGTGCCAGCAGCCGAGGACTAGCGGGACGCTTCGGGGAGCTGTTTTTT.

This clonotype was recorded at least ten times. The chain couples TRBV5-1 to TRBJ2-1; D may be TRBD1 (6 bases). This CDR3 contains 13 residues. Between the trimmed V and J ends, which lost 2 bases and 5 bases, there was a span of 8 bases. CDR1 SGHRS and CDR2 YFSETQ come from the germline V gene. CDR3 sequence: CASSFQGNNEQFF. Here the CDR3 DNA reads TGCGCCAGCAGCTTTCAGGGGAACAATGAGCAGTTCTTC.

This clonotype was recorded a few times. The chain has TRBV19 and TRBJ1-6; D gene ambiguous. The CDR3 has 17 amino acids. From germline, CDR1 is LNHDA and CDR2 SQIVND (reference sequence). The V gene lost 5 bases and the J gene lost 9 bases, with 23 bases spanning the gap. CDR3 amino acids: CASSRGSWELSRSPLHF. The DNA for the CDR3 is TGTGCCAGTAGTCGAGGCAGTTGGGAACTAAGCCGTTCACCCCTCCACTTT.

In this sample, this clonotype turned up a few times. The J gene is TRBJ1-2, the V gene TRBV12-3 or TRBV12-4; weak D call: TRBD1 (6 bases). This CDR3 has 15 residues. The V and J ends lost 5 bases and 0 bases respectively, with 13 bases between them. CDR3 region: CASSRGDTPNYGYTF. CDR3 sequence (DNA): TGTGCCAGCAGTCGAGGGGACACCCCTAACTATGGCTACACCTTC.

This clonotype has at least ten counts. The gene calls are TRBV5-1 and TRBJ1-5; D ambiguous. The germline gives CDR1 SGHRS, CDR2 YFSETQ. The CDR3 is 13 amino acids. The chain's CDR3 is CVRTEWGNQPQHF. For the CDR3, the DNA is TGCGTCCGGACGGAGTGGGGCAATCAGCCCCAGCATTTT.

The V and J genes are TRBV20-1 and TRBJ1-2; no definite D call. The CDR3 consists of 13 residues. With 1 base removed from V and 0 bases from J, the gap between germline ends came to 6 bases. Per germline, CDR1 DFQATT and CDR2 SNEGSKA (reference sequence). CDR3 sequence (DNA): TGCAGTGCTAGAGTACATGCTAACTATGGCTACACCTTC. Translating it yields CSARVHANYGYTF.

This clonotype was seen repeatedly, ten times or more. This chain joins TRBV5-1 and TRBJ1-2; weak D call: TRBD1 (6 bases). The germline CDR1 and CDR2 sequences are SGHRS and YFSETQ. The CDR3 totals 15 residues. V lost 6 bases to trimming and J lost 3 bases, with 18 bases between them. CDR3 protein: CASTPGGALDYGYTF. The CDR3 DNA reads TGCGCCAGCACTCCCGGGGGGGCGTTGGACTATGGCTACACCTTC.

This clonotype has at least ten counts. The chain is built from TRBV4-2 and TRBJ1-6; TRBD1 matches 7 bases. The trim removed 4 bases at V and 7 bases at J, leaving 4 bases unmatched. The V gene's germline CDR1 is LGHNA and CDR2 YNFKEQ. The CDR3 length is 14 residues. The CDR3 is CASSRGQTNSPLHF. In DNA form, the CDR3 reads TGTGCCAGCAGCCGGGGACAGACAAATTCACCCCTCCACTTT.

CDR3 protein: CASSPQVGSGQPQHF. CDR3 in DNA: TGCGCCAGCAGCCCACAAGTGGGGAGCGGCCAGCCCCAGCATTTT. The chain employs TRBV5-1 and TRBJ1-5, with D unclear. Germline CDR1 and CDR2: SGHRS and YFSETQ. Trimming removed 4 bases at V and 7 bases at J, with 18 bases between. The CDR3 covers 15 residues.

The chain joins TRBV5-8 to TRBJ1-3, with D uncertain. The CDR3 consists of 14 residues. CDR1 SGHTS and CDR2 YDEGEE come from the germline V gene. The germline V and J ends were trimmed by 5 bases and 0 bases, with 9 bases remaining between them. The CDR3 loop is CASRISYSGNTIYF. The DNA of the CDR3 is TGTGCCAGCAGAATCAGCTACTCTGGAAACACCATATATTTT.

This sequence joins TRBV14 and TRBJ2-7; the D is unclear. V was clipped by 1 base and J by 2 bases, with 9 bases between them. The germline V gene encodes CDR1 SGHDN and CDR2 FVKESK. The CDR3 is 14 amino acids. The CDR3 DNA reads as TGTGCCAGCAGCCAAGTTCGCCGAACCTACGAGCAGTACTTC. Amino acid sequence: CASSQVRRTYEQYF.

CDR3 protein: CASSRQGLYEQYF. For the CDR3, the DNA is TGTGCCAGCAGCCGACAGGGACTATACGAGCAGTACTTC. The chain links TRBV3-1 to TRBJ2-7; D may be TRBD1 or TRBD2 (7 bases each). The CDR3 consists of 13 residues. Germline V lookup: CDR1 LGHDT, CDR2 YNNKEL (reference sequence). The V gene lost 4 bases and the J gene lost 4 bases, with 11 bases spanning the gap.

This clonotype has a handful of counts. The chain has TRBV27 and TRBJ2-5; 7 bases align to TRBD2. Germline values: CDR1 MNHEY, CDR2 SMNVEV (reference sequence). V lost 6 bases to trimming and J lost 9 bases; unmatched junction nucleotides: 10. The CDR3 runs 13 residues. The CDR3 reads CASRSTWGGSQYF. The CDR3 DNA reads as TGTGCCAGCAGATCGACCTGGGGGGGATCCCAGTACTTC.

The chain uses TRBV20-1 and TRBJ1-1; D uncertain. The V gene lost 1 base and the J gene lost 0 bases, with 15 bases spanning the gap. CDR1 and CDR2 (germline): DFQATT, SNEGSKA (reference sequence). CDR3 length equals 16 residues. The chain's CDR3 is CSARVLAYAMNTEAFF. CDR3 nucleotides: TGCAGTGCTAGAGTACTGGCATACGCTATGAACACTGAAGCTTTCTTT.

This clonotype turned up a few times. The gene calls are TRBV20-1 and TRBJ1-4; D is unresolved. With 1 base removed from V and 3 bases from J, the gap between germline ends came to 9 bases. This CDR3 has 14 residues. CDR1 is DFQATT, CDR2 SNEGSKA, per germline (reference sequence). The CDR3 coding sequence is TGCAGTGCTAGAGTAGCCGCGCCTAATGAAAAACTGTTTTTT. Translation: CSARVAAPNEKLFF.

The chain is built from TRBV27 and TRBJ1-1; D ambiguous. The CDR3 has 14 residues. The germline V and J ends were trimmed by 2 bases and 0 bases, with 7 bases remaining between them. From germline, CDR1 is MNHEY and CDR2 SMNVEV (reference sequence). In DNA form, the CDR3 reads TGTGCCAGCAGTTTAAGACACATGAACACTGAAGCTTTCTTT. Residues: CASSLRHMNTEAFF.

The CDR3 DNA follows: TGTGCCAGCAGTTTATGGAGAGATACGCAGTATTTT. This translates into CASSLWRDTQYF. The chain carries TRBV12-3 or TRBV12-4 and TRBJ2-3; D gene ambiguous. The V end was cut by 2 bases, the J end by 5 bases, with 5 bases between. The CDR3 covers 12 residues.

This clonotype was detected only a few times. This sequence joins TRBV6-5 and TRBJ1-1, with TRBD1 as a possible D gene (6 bases). The germline CDR1 and CDR2 sequences are MNHEY and SVGAGI. The length of the CDR3 is 12 residues. The ends were cut back, 2 bases at V and 8 bases at J, with 9 bases in the middle. The CDR3, as DNA: TGTGCCAGCAGTTACGCGACAGGAGAAGCTTTCTTT. Translation gives CASSYATGEAFF.

The chain uses TRBV20-1 and TRBJ2-5, with 13 bases matching TRBD2. CDR3 size: 14 residues. After removal of 5 bases from V and 5 bases from J, the junction contained 5 bases not matched to a gene. Germline V CDR1 and CDR2: DFQATT, SNEGSKA (reference sequence). This chain's CDR3 is CSAGGLAGRETQYF. The CDR3 region has the DNA TGCAGTGCTGGGGGACTAGCGGGACGGGAGACCCAGTACTTC.

This clonotype was counted only a few times. The rearrangement joins TRBV27 to TRBJ2-7; D unclear. The CDR3 extends over 8 amino acids. The V end was cut by 11 bases, the J end by 11 bases, with 10 bases between. CDR1 is MNHEY and CDR2 is SMNVEV in the germline V gene (reference sequence). The CDR3 loop reads CAPWVEYF. As DNA, the CDR3 is TGTGCCCCCTGGGTGGAGTACTTC.

CDR3: CASSREEVGLTEAFF. CDR3 nucleotides: TGTGCCAGCAGCCGTGAGGAGGTTGGGCTCACTGAAGCTTTCTTT. This sequence joins TRBV7-9 and TRBJ1-1; D is unclear. V shed 5 bases and J shed 4 bases, with 17 bases lying between them. CDR3 length equals 15 residues. Germline CDR1 reads SEHNR; CDR2 reads FQNEAQ (reference sequence).

This clonotype was detected many times. The chain is built from TRBV12-3 or TRBV12-4 and TRBJ1-2, with 8 bases fitting TRBD1. This CDR3 spans 13 amino acids. Trimming removed 5 bases from V and 8 bases from J; junction bases left unmatched: 7. The CDR3 DNA is TGTGCCAGCAGTGGACAGGGCTCTAGGGGCTACACCTTC. Its translation is CASSGQGSRGYTF.

A note on this clonotype: An end of the junction differs from the germline gene, which may be a read error. The chain uses TRBV20-1 and TRBJ1-1, with 10 bases that match TRBD1. The CDR3 runs 13 residues. CDR1 DFQATT and CDR2 SNEGSKA come from the germline V gene (reference sequence). The CDR3 is CSARVTGGAVPFF. CDR3 nucleotide sequence: TGCAGTGCCAGAGTGACAGGGGGCGCGGTACCTTTCTTT.

This clonotype has at least ten counts. This rearrangement joins TRBV9 to TRBJ2-7; a weak D match, TRBD2 (5 bases). The V end was cut by 0 bases, the J end by 3 bases, with 13 bases between. This CDR3 is built from 15 residues. In germline, CDR1 is SGDLS, CDR2 YYNGEE. The CDR3: CASSVDGNSYYEQYF. CDR3 DNA: TGTGCCAGCAGCGTAGACGGGAACTCCTACTACGAGCAGTACTTC.

This clonotype has a count of ten or more. The rearrangement joins TRBV5-1 to TRBJ2-3; 13 nucleotides align to TRBD2. Germline CDR1 SGHRS, CDR2 YFSETQ. V shed 3 bases and J 2 bases; nucleotides not matched to a gene: 6. CDR3 length equals 17 residues. This CDR3 reads CASSWTSGGAHTDTQYF. For the CDR3, the DNA is TGCGCCAGCAGCTGGACTAGCGGGGGTGCCCACACAGATACGCAGTATTTT.

The V call is TRBV7-2, the J call TRBJ2-7; 9 bases agree with TRBD1. Germline loops: CDR1 SGHTA, CDR2 FQGNSA. Trimming cost V 5 bases and J 0 bases; bases outside gene matches: 5. This CDR3 is 15 amino acids long. As DNA, the CDR3 is TGTGCCAGCAGCCAGGGACAGGGAGCCTCCTACGAGCAGTACTTC. Amino acid sequence: CASSQGQGASYEQYF.